This T cell receptor (beta chain) emerged from a study of T cell responses to AZD1222 COVID-19 vaccine. The study, taken as a whole, reports: Clonal diversity was possibly underestimated, and white British individuals and females predominated among donors. The study sampled repertoires only after the peak T cell response. It was only a handful of AZD1222 recipients who were seropositive at baseline. There were vaccine-associated CD4 TCRs across spike, dominant at 160-218 and 743-854.

Clones were read by immunoSEQ multiplex PCR, and TCRdb kept only the in-frame ones, dropping some. The table includes roughly 97,000 clones, about 88% detected once. On this clone itself: The antigen remains undetermined.

The source was peripheral blood, collected on day 0 of AZD1222 vaccination. The TCR originated in an adult in good health.

CDR3 loop: CASSFGHEGYGYTF. The DNA for the CDR3 is TGTGCCAGCAGCTTCGGACACGAAGGCTATGGCTACACCTTC. The chain carries TRBV11-1 and TRBJ1-2, with D possibly being TRBD1 (5 bases). Germline CDR1 and CDR2: SGHAT and FQDESV (reference sequence). This CDR3 comprises 14 residues. V lost 3 bases, J lost 4 bases, and 12 bases lay in between.